These T cell receptor beta chains were read from a single sample in a study of identical twins. TCRdb itself ran the 5' RACE reads through MiXCR, one entry per CDR3 protein. The table includes some 1,700,000 distinct CDR3 sequences, about 30% detected once. Sequenced: cord blood. The receptor source for this set is a newborn girl in good health. Both conserved end residues are part of each CDR3. Not all rows give a size; the values are once, few, many and, for expanded clones, a class.

v_call clone_size cdr3_length cdr3_aa
TRBV4-1 - 18 CASSQDFGQVYSGNTIYF
TRBV28 - 14 CASSQGQYSYEQYF
TRBV11-2 - 14 CASSLPTAGNTIYF
TRBV28 few 15 CASSLLAGANNEQFF
TRBV6-1 - 14 CASRQVLGTDTQYF
TRBV28 few 16 CASSLSAGRFQETQYF
TRBV9 - 15 CANSVGRGGNSPLHF
TRBV20-1 - 16 CSASNGGRGSYNEQYF
TRBV6-6 - 13 CASSVSGGLEAFF
TRBV7-9 few 18 CASSLSGLGLVAKNIQYF
TRBV12-3/TRBV12-4 - 13 CASNNRGGEKLFF
TRBV2 many 14 CAGETSGGYNEQFF
TRBV7-2 - 18 CAGRLGLLAGGSTDTQYF
TRBV6-1 - 15 CASRAGTGALYGYTF
TRBV4-1 - 15 CASSQVQSSYNEQFF
TRBV6-1 - 14 CASRAGQGAGGYTF
TRBV7-6 - 14 CASSLEWRSCEQYF
TRBV5-1 - 15 CASSLVNQGSSPLHF
TRBV7-2 - 14 CASSLGGTTYGYTF
TRBV12-3/TRBV12-4 - 16 CASSVLATRSRIEQYF
TRBV5-5 - 17 CASSLGSGTGAYNEQYF
TRBV14 few 14 CASSQVGTGNEQFF
TRBV2 few 15 CASRDLAGIPNEQFF
TRBV12-3/TRBV12-4 many 14 CASSPGLAGNEQFF
TRBV20-1 few 14 CSARVVPTTDTQYF
TRBV20-1 - 12 CSAPGQQETQYF
TRBV20-1 - 14 CSARDLELPYGYTF
TRBV4-2 - 15 CASSPKPGTNTEAFF
TRBV5-1 few 14 CASSLDSYLLEQYF
TRBV11-2 many 17 CASRNFGQGVIQETQYF
TRBV10-2 - 16 CASSWIPGQSNSPPHF
TRBV27 - 14 CASSFLSSSGEQYF
TRBV6-2/TRBV6-3 - 14 CASRGLAVKNIQYF
TRBV6-5 - 14 CASRRGQGSYGYTF
TRBV7-6 - 15 CASSLTGQINSPLHF
TRBV11-2 - 15 CASSATGGLLSPLHF
TRBV20-1 - 13 CSATATGANVLTF
TRBV6-5 - 14 CASSIDRALYGYTF
TRBV20-1 - 14 CSADRAGRPNEQFF
TRBV29-1 - 14 CSVEWRWGIYGYTF
TRBV5-6 few 18 CASRPLAGGGDNKNIQYF
TRBV20-1 - 14 CSATARGPGETQYF
TRBV28 - 14 CASSRGQFPYEQYF
TRBV5-6 few 14 CASSLLDGGHEQYF
TRBV29-1 many 10 CSAQRDTQYF
TRBV12-3/TRBV12-4 - 10 CASSLLEQFF
TRBV2 - 13 CASRTDLAGELFF
TRBV2 few 14 CASSESTGSGGYTF
TRBV11-1 - 13 CASSTNSRQVEFF
TRBV6-6 few 15 CASSYDRELGDEQYF
TRBV20-1 few 14 CSATPRDGNYGYTF
TRBV3-1 many 12 CASSHGQNGYTF
TRBV12-3/TRBV12-4 few 16 CASRGLAGGPSGTQYF
TRBV5-1 few 14 CASSLGTGGDLAFF
TRBV28 - 14 CASSPPGSDEKLFF
TRBV5-1 - 14 CASSDGTSGREQYF
TRBV2 few 11 CASGTGQPQHF